The rows below give T cell receptor beta chains drawn from one sample of a study of T cell repertoires in cytomegalovirus infection. A single record per CDR3 protein comes from TCRdb applying MiXCR to the reads. The sample has about 300,000 distinct CDR3 sequences, around 25% seen once. The source material was PBMCs. These TCRs come from a human donor in good health (CMV status not recorded). Some clones in this sample may be carry-over from other donors' samples. Both conserved end residues are part of each CDR3.

V gene	J gene	CDR3 protein
TRBV28	TRBJ1-1	CASTPSRIEAFF
TRBV19	TRBJ2-7	CASSMASRYEQYF
TRBV12-3/TRBV12-4	TRBJ2-2	CASSLISLGTGELFF
TRBV10-1	TRBJ2-1	CASSVDSYNEQFF
TRBV7-2	TRBJ2-7	CASSLSGTSGRETYEQYF
TRBV7-2	TRBJ2-3	CASSRSDTQYF
TRBV6-1	TRBJ2-2	CASTLTPNTGELFF
TRBV7-8	TRBJ1-2	CASSSDRENYGYTF
TRBV7-2	TRBJ2-7	CASSLVAGTYEQYF
TRBV6-1	TRBJ2-2	CASSPHRGELFF
TRBV28	TRBJ1-6	CASSSPAGSSYNSPLHF
TRBV25-1	TRBJ1-2	CASSNQGRGHGYTF
TRBV12-3/TRBV12-4	TRBJ2-1	CASSLAGGEREQFF
TRBV28	TRBJ1-5	CASSLALSPQHF